This T cell receptor beta chain came from a study of T-cell reconstitution after alpha-beta-depleted transplantation in children (dated by TCRdb to the mid-2010s). A note on the overall study: Using TCR repertoire profiling, the study quantitatively followed how T-cell immune reconstitution unfolded in children after TCRalphabeta/CD19-depleted allogeneic hematopoietic cell transplantation.

There are a few counts of this clonotype. This receptor's antigen is unknown. No base quality information exists; no much larger clone differs at one position. The germline V gene encodes CDR1 WSHSY and CDR2 SAAADI. V was cut back by 0 bases and J by 7 bases, leaving a gap of 17 bases between them. The CDR3, cysteine through phenylalanine, is 16 amino acids long. Only CDR3 DNA remains: 48 bases, in frame from the first base. Summary of the overall study and its limitations: Over the following months the frequencies of hyperexpanded clones went down, and after one year T-cell counts and TCRbeta diversity were mostly credited to newly produced T cells. Apparently early alphabetaT-cell count recovery about two months after transplant reportedly relied on only several hundred rapidly expanded clones derived from non-depleted graft cells. In some patients, the high TCRbeta diversity seen at day 60 was put down to recipient T cells and intrathymic progenitors that had survived conditioning.

The treatment or condition label, as the study defines it: allogeneic hematopoietic cell transplantation with graft depleted of TCRalphabeta T cells and CD19 B cells. Transplant recipients were children who received TCRalphabeta/CD19-depleted allogeneic hematopoietic cell grafts. The library was generated by PCR. TCRdb shows the sequencer as Illumina HiSeq 2500. To normalize quantification of the TCRbeta repertoire, the TCR libraries were built with molecular barcoding that relied on unique molecular identifiers. Clones were called with MiXCR by TCRdb after fastp trimmed the public reads at Q25, and only in-frame beta chains were retained. Every distinct CDR3 protein forms one entry, paired with its most common genes and DNA. The sample includes roughly 670,000 distinct CDR3 sequences, with under 15% observed a single time. The ten largest clones capture about 0.77% of the sample.

The chain links TRBV10-2 with TRBJ2-3; no D gene can be assigned with confidence. The receptor comes from a girl aged 2 to 10 with congenital amegakaryocytic thrombocytopenia, due to receive a stem cell transplant. The sample consisted of PBMCs, taken before TCRalphabeta/CD19-depleted stem cell transplant. The DNA is TGCGCCAGCAGTGAGTCGGGTTGGAGTCTACGAAATACGCAGTATTTT. This translates into CASSESGWSLRNTQYF.